Listed below are T cell receptor beta chains from one sample, sequenced in a study of CD8+ T cells in alopecia areata. TCRdb's table, derived via immunoSEQ multiplex PCR, lists solely in-frame clones and lacks some. The data hold roughly 210,000 clones, with about 40% observed a single time. Specimen: CD4+ T cells sorted from blood, collected around week 36, from a patient treated with tofacitinib. The receptors shown here come from a human donor with alopecia areata. Both conserved end residues are trimmed from each CDR3. Fields, in order: clone size, V gene, J gene, CDR3 protein. Clone size is stated in some rows and not others, as once, few, many or a class when expanded.

-	TRBV5-1	TRBJ2-3	ASRLSTDTQY
-	TRBV23-1	TRBJ1-5	ASGNYAGTVSNQPQH
few	TRBV28	TRBJ2-7	ASSLTSVTYEQY
-	TRBV15	TRBJ1-1	ATSRDLHRGTEAF
-	TRBV30	TRBJ2-6	AWSVSSGANVLT
-	TRBV6-5	TRBJ2-7	ASSYLTSGRGYEQY
once	TRBV6-5	TRBJ1-1	ASSKRTGGYRAF
-	TRBV6-1	TRBJ1-1	ASGWTGLNTEAF
-	TRBV14	TRBJ2-5	ASSHLLDGETQY
-	TRBV30	TRBJ1-1	AWSRVGTEAF
once	TRBV9	TRBJ1-1	ASSVTGTTEAF
-	TRBV7-2	TRBJ1-5	ASSFERSNQPQH
-	TRBV30	TRBJ2-5	AWSGTGRRETQY
-	TRBV28	TRBJ1-1	ASSSLPRTEMNTEAF
-	TRBV15	TRBJ2-1	ATSRKGGNEQF
once	TRBV7-2	TRBJ2-3	ASSLDPVADTQY
-	TRBV29-1	TRBJ2-7	SVGLPSPYEQY
-	TRBV29-1	TRBJ2-4	SGGENIQY
medium-sized	TRBV5-1	TRBJ2-1	ASSLSPLAGDGQF
-	TRBV18	TRBJ2-1	ASSTGTSPYNEQF